This TCR beta chain is drawn from a study of blood T cells in healthy people across ages. Combining a sample-barcoded 5' primer with a J-beta primer mix, a second PCR ran for roughly 6 to 12 cycles. TCRdb independently ran MiXCR on the 5' RACE reads; one entry per CDR3 protein. The sample carries approximately 2,000,000 distinct CDR3 sequences, roughly 43% recorded once. Germline V gene lookup returns CDR1 LGHNA and CDR2 YNFKEQ. The CDR3 totals 14 residues. The V and J ends lost 1 base and 7 bases respectively, with 8 bases between them. The TCR was taken from a human donor in good health. The rearrangement uses TRBV4-2 and TRBJ1-6; possible D gene TRBD1, 5 bases. Sequenced: blood. The CDR3 nucleotides are TGTGCCAGCAGCCAAGGGGGCCCAAATTCACCCCTCCACTTT. Its protein is CASSQGGPNSPLHF.